Listed below are T cell receptor beta chains from one sample, sequenced in a study of cytomegalovirus exposure and HLA in healthy donors. Sequenced by immunoSEQ multiplex PCR; TCRdb stores in-frame clones only, minus some. The data contain under 150,000 clones, 65% to 85% of them seen just once; the ten biggest clones take up around 1.9%. Sample: PBMCs. The receptor source for this set is a woman between 35 and 50 years old in good health and CMV-seronegative. The conserved cysteine and the conserved F or W are not part of the CDR3 here. The order of the fields is J gene, CDR3 length, V gene, clone size, CDR3 protein. Clone size is not always given. Where it is, it says once, few, many or a class for expanded clones.

TRBJ1-2 13 TRBV5-1 - ASSPETGANYGYT
TRBJ1-2 14 TRBV7-9 - ASSSRGGALDYGYT
TRBJ2-5 17 TRBV9 - ASTIPLPSGGGDLETQY
TRBJ2-5 11 TRBV9 - ASSVGEQETQY
TRBJ2-1 13 TRBV7-9 - ASSQTSGSYNEQF
TRBJ2-6 16 TRBV19 once ASSMGSAVPSGANVLT
TRBJ2-3 14 TRBV9 few ASSALAGGETDTQY
TRBJ1-2 10 TRBV29-1 - SVVNNNYGYT
TRBJ2-7 13 TRBV4-1 - ASSHTNRGQYEQY
TRBJ2-5 13 TRBV2 once ASSEDLAGAETQY
TRBJ2-1 14 TRBV2 once ASRTPETGYNNEQF
TRBJ2-7 13 TRBV27 - ASSLLSGLEYEQY
TRBJ2-7 14 TRBV28 few ASSLSDRGLDNEQY
TRBJ2-7 12 TRBV4-1 - ASSQGAPSYEQY
TRBJ1-4 12 TRBV19 - ASSTLTGGEKLF
TRBJ2-1 13 TRBV27 - ASSLLGARYNEQF
TRBJ1-2 13 TRBV27 once ASSLGTYPSGGYT
TRBJ2-7 12 TRBV7-2 - ASSLGDRAHEQY
TRBJ2-1 11 TRBV9 - ASTVGRGHEQF
- 11 TRBV27 - ASSLPTGYEQY
TRBJ2-5 11 TRBV2 - ASNPPGVETQY
- 15 TRBV10-3 - ASSPGSSGGGSYEQY
TRBJ1-2 11 TRBV29-1 - SVEDREEGGYT
TRBJ1-5 12 TRBV5-1 - ASSLESGDQPQH
TRBJ2-4 13 TRBV9 - ASSGGARAKNSQY
TRBJ1-5 13 TRBV28 - ASRLGTGWDQPQH
TRBJ2-5 14 TRBV30 - AWSRGLAGDQETQY
TRBJ2-5 11 TRBV5-1 - ASSLAGVQTQY
TRBJ1-5 14 TRBV6-1 - ASSETRDSWSQPQH
TRBJ2-2 14 TRBV9 few ASSAGLAGGHGELF
TRBJ1-2 11 TRBV10-1 few ASSETENYGYT
TRBJ1-4 11 TRBV6-5 - ASWGTGNEKLF